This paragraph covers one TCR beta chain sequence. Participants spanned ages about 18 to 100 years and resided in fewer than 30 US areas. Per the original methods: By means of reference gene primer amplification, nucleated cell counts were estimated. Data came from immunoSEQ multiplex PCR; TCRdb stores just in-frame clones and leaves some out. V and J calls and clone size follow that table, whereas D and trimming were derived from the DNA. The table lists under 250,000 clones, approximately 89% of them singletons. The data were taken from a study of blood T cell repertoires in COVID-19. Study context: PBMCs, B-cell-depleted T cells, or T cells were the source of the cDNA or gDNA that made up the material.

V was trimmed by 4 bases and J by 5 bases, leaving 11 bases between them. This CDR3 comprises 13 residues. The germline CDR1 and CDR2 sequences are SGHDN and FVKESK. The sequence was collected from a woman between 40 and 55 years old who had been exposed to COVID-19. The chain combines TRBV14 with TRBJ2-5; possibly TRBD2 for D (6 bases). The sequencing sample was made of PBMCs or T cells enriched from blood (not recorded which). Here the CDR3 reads CASSRLGRETQYF. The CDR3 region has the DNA TGTGCCAGCAGCCGACTAGGGAGGGAGACCCAGTACTTC.